The 25 T cell receptor beta chains below all came from one sample that was sequenced in a study of cytomegalovirus exposure and HLA in healthy donors. With 60 Vbeta and 13 Jbeta primers, the PCR was carried out. The repertoire was sequenced with immunoSEQ multiplex PCR; TCRdb's copy has only in-frame clones and lacks some. This repertoire shows approximately 110,000 clones, around four fifths found once; its top ten account for 6.5% to 9.5%. Sequencing used PBMCs. The source is a middle-aged woman in good health and CMV-seropositive.

The V and J genes are TRBV19 and TRBJ2-1, with 7 bases fitting TRBD2. From germline, CDR1 is LNHDA and CDR2 SQIVND (reference sequence). Unmatched junction bases numbered 14, after V lost 3 bases and J lost 6 bases. This CDR3 is built from 17 residues. The CDR3 sequence: CASSIWTRGGRGNEQFF. The CDR3 DNA reads as TGTGCCAGTAGTATTTGGACTAGAGGTGGGAGAGGCAATGAGCAGTTCTTC.

V usage is TRBV5-1 and J usage is TRBJ2-7, with a possible D match to TRBD1 (5 bases). CDR1 SGHRS and CDR2 YFSETQ come from the germline V gene. The CDR3 runs to 19 residues. V gave up 7 bases and J gave up 0 bases, with 29 bases separating them. The CDR3 loop is CASHELPLQGTLSSYEQYF. DNA of the CDR3: TGCGCCAGCCATGAATTACCCCTGCAGGGAACTCTAAGCTCCTACGAGCAGTACTTC. The full variable domain, completed using reference TRBV5-1 and TRBJ2-7, is KAGVTQTPRYLIKTRGQQVTLSCSPISGHRSVSWYQQTPGQGLQFLFEYFSETQRNKGNFPGRFSGRQFSNSRSEMNVSTLELGDSALYLCASHELPLQGTLSSYEQYFGPGTRLTVT.

The chain carries TRBV18 and TRBJ2-2; the match to TRBD2 covers 9 bases. Germline assignment: CDR1 KGHSH and CDR2 LQKENI. The CDR3 consists of 18 residues. V lost 3 bases and J lost 5; bases outside the gene matches: 13. The CDR3 bases are TGTGCCAGCTCACCGATCACCTTAGCGGGAGTCGGGACCGGGGAGCTGTTTTTT. Translated: CASSPITLAGVGTGELFF.

The rearrangement uses TRBV5-6 and TRBJ1-1, with a possible D match to TRBD1 (6 bases). Between the trimmed V and J ends, which lost 3 bases and 4 bases, there was a span of 13 bases. The length of the CDR3 is 14 residues. CDR1 is SGHDT and CDR2 is YYEEEE in the germline V gene. The CDR3 DNA follows: TGTGCCAGCAGCTATACAGGGCTAGGCACTGAAGCTTTCTTT. Its protein product is CASSYTGLGTEAFF.

The rearrangement joins TRBV7-2 to TRBJ2-2, with 11 bases identical to TRBD2. The germline V gene has CDR1 SGHTA and CDR2 FQGNSA. The CDR3 is 17 amino acids. Germline trimming cut 4 bases from V and 5 bases from J; bases unmatched to any gene: 9. This chain's CDR3 is CASSSSLAGGRTGELFF. In nucleotides, the CDR3 is TGTGCCAGCAGCTCCTCCCTAGCGGGGGGACGTACCGGGGAGCTGTTTTTT.

The genes are TRBV11-3 and TRBJ1-3; D is uncertain. This CDR3 has 13 amino acids. V was shortened by 8 bases and J by 0 bases, with 8 bases between the two germline ends. Per germline, CDR1 SGHNT and CDR2 YENEEA. The DNA of the CDR3 is TGTGCCAGCTCGACGGGCTCTGGAAACACCATATATTTT. This sequence encodes CASSTGSGNTIYF.

This clone was detected only once. The rearrangement links TRBV7-9 to TRBJ1-6, with 8 nucleotides matching TRBD1. V shed 4 bases, J shed 5 bases, and the junction held 7 bases outside the gene matches. In germline, CDR1 is SEHNR, CDR2 FQNEAQ (reference sequence). The length of the CDR3 is 16 residues. The CDR3 region has the DNA TGTGCCAGCAGCTCTACCGCGGGACAGGATAATTCACCCCTCCACTTT. Protein product: CASSSTAGQDNSPLHF.

The J gene is TRBJ1-1, the V gene TRBV2; TRBD1 aligns across 7 bases. CDR1 and CDR2 (germline): SNHLY, FYNNEI. The J segment lost 1 base and the V segment lost 8 bases, leaving 7 bases of the junction unmatched. The CDR3 is 14 residues long. The chain's CDR3 is CASLTGTENTEAFF. The CDR3 region has the DNA TGTGCCAGCCTGACAGGGACCGAGAACACTGAAGCTTTCTTT.

The chain employs TRBV27 and TRBJ2-7; 7 bases agree with TRBD2. Trimming at V came to 6 bases and at J to 3 bases, leaving 8 bases not matched to a gene. Per germline, CDR1 MNHEY and CDR2 SMNVEV (reference sequence). CDR3 size: 14 residues. The DNA of the CDR3 is TGTGCCAGCAGGGGTAGAGGGAGGGTCTACGAGCAGTACTTC. This sequence encodes CASRGRGRVYEQYF.

The CDR3 loop reads CASSFVGARETQYF. In DNA, the CDR3 is TGTGCCAGCAGTTTTGTTGGGGCCCGGGAGACCCAGTACTTC. The rearrangement links TRBV28 to TRBJ2-5; D is perhaps TRBD1 (5 bases). The CDR3 spans 14 residues. Trimming removed 3 bases from V and 5 bases from J, with 13 bases in between. Germline CDR1 and CDR2: MDHEN and SYDVKM.

The genes are TRBV6-5 and TRBJ1-1; TRBD1 might be the D (6 bases). The CDR3 loop spans 16 amino acids. Per the germline V gene, CDR1 is MNHEY and CDR2 is SVGAGI. V lost 0 bases, J lost 7 bases, and 18 bases lay in between. The DNA for the CDR3 is TGTGCCAGCAGTTACTCTTGGGGGCTCCTACACCATGAAGCTTTCTTT. Residues: CASSYSWGLLHHEAFF.

J is TRBJ1-6 and V is TRBV6-5, with D possibly matching TRBD1 (5 bases). V was shortened by 0 bases and J by 9 bases, with 12 bases between the two germline ends. This CDR3 has 15 amino acids. CDR1 is MNHEY, CDR2 SVGAGI, per germline. For the CDR3, the DNA is TGTGCCAGCAGTTACTCTGAGCAGGGATCTTCACCCCTCCACTTT. Protein: CASSYSEQGSSPLHF.

This clone was found a few times. This chain connects TRBV5-4 to TRBJ2-3; TRBD2 agrees at 10 bases. Germline V gene sequence: CDR1 SGHNT, CDR2 YYREEE (reference sequence). The CDR3 spans 16 residues. Unmatched junction bases numbered 4, after V lost 1 base and J lost 2 bases. The CDR3 DNA reads TGTGCCAGCAGCTTGATCAGCGGGGGGGACACAGATACGCAGTATTTT. Translated: CASSLISGGDTDTQYF.

A remark on this clone: In the same sample, other DNA sequences code for this CDR3. J is TRBJ2-7 and V is TRBV18; tentatively, D is TRBD1 (6 bases). This CDR3 contains 14 residues. The V end lost 0 bases, the J end lost 2 bases, and 8 bases lay between the germline ends. Germline V gene sequence: CDR1 KGHSH, CDR2 LQKENI. As DNA, the CDR3 is TGTGCCAGCTCACCACCGACAGGAACCTACGAGCAGTACTTC. Amino acid sequence: CASSPPTGTYEQYF. Based on the CDR3 plus reference TRBV18 and TRBJ2-7, the full variable domain is NAGVMQNPRHLVRRRGQEARLRCSPMKGHSHVYWYRQLPEEGLKFMVYLQKENIIDESGMPKERFSAEFPKEGPSILRIQQVVRGDSAAYFCASSPPTGTYEQYFGPGTRLTVT.

This CDR3 reads CATSRGITSGQETQYF. The CDR3, as DNA: TGTGCCACCAGCAGAGGGATAACTAGCGGACAAGAGACCCAGTACTTC. V is TRBV15 and J is TRBJ2-5, with 8 bases identical to TRBD2. Trimming cost V 1 base and J 2 bases; bases outside gene matches: 6. The CDR3 length is 16 residues. Per germline, CDR1 LNHNV and CDR2 YYDKDF (reference sequence).

V usage is TRBV29-1 and J usage is TRBJ2-5; a possible D gene is TRBD1 (5 bases). This CDR3 is built from 15 residues. V shed 7 bases and J shed 2 bases, with 20 bases lying between them. The V gene's germline CDR1 is SQVTM and CDR2 ANQGSEA. The CDR3 DNA is TGCAGCGCCAGCTCGGGCAGGGAACTTCAAGAGACCCAGTACTTC. Translated: CSASSGRELQETQYF.

The V call is TRBV7-9, the J call TRBJ2-1; no reliable D call. The ends were cut back, 7 bases at V and 5 bases at J, with 3 bases in the middle. Per germline, CDR1 SEHNR and CDR2 FQNEAQ (reference sequence). This CDR3 region has 10 residues. The CDR3 bases are TGTGCCAGCACCGACAATGAGCAGTTCTTC. The encoded protein is CASTDNEQFF.

Concerning this clone: One end of the junction does not line up with germline, which may come from a read error. The J gene is TRBJ2-7, the V gene TRBV7-9; maybe TRBD2 (5 bases). Germline assignment: CDR1 SEHNR and CDR2 FQNEAQ (reference sequence). The CDR3 extends over 12 amino acids. The CDR3, as DNA: TGTTCCAGCAGCTTAGCGTGGGCCGAGCAGTACTTC. It translates to CSSSLAWAEQYF. The full variable domain, completed using reference TRBV7-9 and TRBJ2-7, is DTGVSQNPRHKITKRGQNVTFRCDPISEHNRLYWYRQTLGQGPEFLTYFQNEAQLEKSRLLSDRFSAERPKGSFSTLEIQRTEQGDSAMYLCSSSLAWAEQYFGPGTRLTVT.

This clone has a single count. V gene TRBV5-1 combines with J gene TRBJ2-5; the match to TRBD2 covers 15 bases. CDR3 size: 15 residues. V dropped 4 bases and J dropped 11; count of bases not matched to a gene: 9. CDR1 is SGHRS, CDR2 YFSETQ, per germline. The CDR3 region has the DNA TGCGCCAGCAGCGCGGGACTAGCGGGAGGAGAAGAGCAGTACTTC. As protein: CASSAGLAGGEEQYF. Based on the CDR3 plus reference TRBV5-1 and TRBJ2-5, the full variable domain is KAGVTQTPRYLIKTRGQQVTLSCSPISGHRSVSWYQQTPGQGLQFLFEYFSETQRNKGNFPGRFSGRQFSNSRSEMNVSTLELGDSALYLCASSAGLAGGEEQYFGPGTRLLVL.

This rearrangement joins TRBV4-1 to TRBJ2-4, with 8 bases aligning to TRBD2. V trimming: 1 base; J trimming: 16 bases; junction bases outside the gene matches: 6. Germline values: CDR1 MGHRA, CDR2 YSYEKL. This CDR3 has 12 residues. The CDR3 is CASSQAYGREYF. DNA for the CDR3: TGCGCCAGCAGCCAAGCATACGGGAGGGAATACTTC.

The chain links TRBV7-2 to TRBJ2-7; D remains unclear. Germline V gene sequence: CDR1 SGHTA, CDR2 FQGNSA. V lost 5 bases, J lost 2 bases, and 10 bases lay in between. The CDR3 sequence is 13 residues long. CDR3 coding DNA: TGTGCCAGCAGCCATAGCAGTCCCTACGAGCAGTACTTC. Protein product: CASSHSSPYEQYF.

The chain couples TRBV6-4 to TRBJ1-3, with TRBD1 as a possible D gene (5 bases). The ends were cut back, 4 bases at V and 0 bases at J, with 10 bases in the middle. Per the germline V gene, CDR1 is MRHNA and CDR2 is SNTAGT. This CDR3 spans 15 amino acids. The CDR3 nucleotides are TGTGCCAGCAGTGGTCCAGGGCGCTCTGGAAACACCATATATTTT. Translation gives CASSGPGRSGNTIYF.

The chain has TRBV29-1 and TRBJ1-1, with 8 bases aligning to TRBD1. Germline CDR1 reads SQVTM; CDR2 reads ANQGSEA. J gave up 3 bases and V 5 bases, and 8 bases lay outside the gene matches. The length of the CDR3 is 14 residues. Here the CDR3 reads CSVNRGMGDTEAFF. The CDR3 region has the DNA TGCAGCGTTAACAGGGGGATGGGCGACACTGAAGCTTTCTTT.

This clone was counted a few times. J is TRBJ1-4 and V is TRBV18; D remains unclear. V gave up 0 bases and J gave up 4 bases, with 9 bases separating them. This CDR3 spans 15 amino acids. The germline V gene has CDR1 KGHSH and CDR2 LQKENI. The CDR3 region is CASSPPEEVNEKLFF. CDR3 bases: TGTGCCAGCTCACCACCGGAGGAGGTTAATGAAAAACTGTTTTTT. Together with reference TRBV18 and TRBJ1-4, the CDR3 gives the full variable domain: NAGVMQNPRHLVRRRGQEARLRCSPMKGHSHVYWYRQLPEEGLKFMVYLQKENIIDESGMPKERFSAEFPKEGPSILRIQQVVRGDSAAYFCASSPPEEVNEKLFFGSGTQLSVL.

V usage is TRBV5-1 and J usage is TRBJ2-3; D gene ambiguous. With 2 bases removed from V and 6 bases from J, the gap between germline ends came to 7 bases. The CDR3 has 12 residues. Germline-derived CDR1 and CDR2 are SGHRS and YFSETQ. CDR3 sequence: CASSFSRDTQYF. DNA for the CDR3: TGCGCCAGCAGCTTCTCCAGGGATACGCAGTATTTT.